The rows below give T cell receptor beta chains drawn from one sample of a study of T cell changes during pregnancy in multiple sclerosis. The data were produced by immunoSEQ multiplex PCR, yet TCRdb's version contains in-frame clones alone and is incomplete. In the table there are 30,000 or so clones, about 86% of which are singletons. The input for sequencing was CD4+ T cells from peripheral blood mononuclear cells, taken in the first trimester of pregnancy. The receptor source for this set is a female donor in good health, enrolled as a control in a pregnancy study. CDR3s include the opening cysteine and the closing phenylalanine or tryptophan. The D gene is left open where the match is weak. Some rows have no size entry. The others give once, few or many, or a class for an expanded clone.

>-|TRBV11-3|TRBJ2-6|-|16
CASSRVRGSGANVLTF
TGTGCCAGCAGCCGCGTTAGGGGCTCTGGGGCCAACGTCCTGACTTTC
>once|TRBV7-2|TRBJ1-3|-|15
CASKNDGSSGNTIYF
TGTGCCAGCAAGAACGACGGGAGCTCTGGAAACACCATATATTTT
>-|TRBV19|TRBJ2-1|TRBD1|14
CASSTRGLWNEQFF
TGTGCCAGTAGTACCAGGGGGCTGTGGAATGAGCAGTTCTTC
>-|TRBV11-3|TRBJ2-3|TRBD1|14
CASSSRTGTDTQYF
TGTGCCAGCAGCTCGCGGACAGGGACAGATACGCAGTATTTT
>-|TRBV7-2|TRBJ1-6|TRBD1|15
CASSTQTGSGSPLHF
TGTGCCAGCAGCACCCAGACAGGGTCGGGCTCACCCCTCCACTTT
>-|TRBV7-3|TRBJ1-2|TRBD1|12
CASSLDRASYTF
TGTGCCAGCAGCCTTGACAGGGCTAGCTACACCTTC
>-|TRBV9|TRBJ2-3|-|14
CASSVDTRPDTQYF
TGTGCCAGCAGCGTAGATACTAGGCCAGATACGCAGTATTTT
>-|TRBV5-1|TRBJ2-3|-|15
CASSGGSGEYDTQYF
TGCGCCAGCAGCGGGGGGTCGGGGGAATACGATACGCAGTATTTT
>-|TRBV5-8|TRBJ1-5|TRBD1|15
CASSQDRVGFQPQHF
TGTGCCAGCAGCCAGGACAGGGTGGGTTTTCAGCCCCAGCATTTT
>-|TRBV11-2|TRBJ2-1|TRBD2|15
CASSSSGGQGYEQFF
TGTGCCAGCAGCTCAAGCGGGGGGCAGGGCTATGAGCAGTTCTTC
>-|TRBV15|TRBJ2-1|TRBD1|16
CATSRTNQGAYNEQFF
TGTGCCACCAGCAGAACGAATCAGGGGGCTTACAATGAGCAGTTCTTC
>-|TRBV9|TRBJ1-1|-|15
CASSGGFRGNTEAFF
TGTGCCAGCAGCGGAGGATTTCGGGGAAACACTGAAGCTTTCTTT
>-|TRBV21-1|TRBJ1-1|-|16
CASSKDRGTPSAEAFF
TGTGCCAGCAGCAAAGATCGAGGCACCCCGAGCGCTGAAGCTTTCTTT
>-|TRBV2|TRBJ1-2|-|13
CASGRGESNGYTF
TGTGCCAGCGGGAGGGGAGAAAGTAACGGCTACACCTTC
>once|TRBV11-3|TRBJ2-5|TRBD1|14
CASSLGGQGETQYF
TGTGCCAGCAGCTTAGGGGGACAGGGAGAGACCCAGTACTTC
>-|TRBV30|TRBJ1-1|-|15
CAWSPPVSGNTEAFF
TGTGCCTGGAGCCCCCCGGTTTCCGGGAACACTGAAGCTTTCTTT
>-|TRBV7-9|TRBJ1-1|-|14
CASSRQARGSEAFF
TGTGCCAGCAGCCGACAAGCCAGGGGCTCTGAAGCTTTCTTT
>-|TRBV4-2|TRBJ2-2|TRBD2|16
CASSQGGLAVTGELFF
TGTGCCAGCAGCCAAGGGGGACTAGCAGTCACCGGGGAGCTGTTTTTT
>-|TRBV4-3|TRBJ1-2|-|15
CASSLTVGGNYGYTF
TGCGCCAGCAGCCTCACGGTCGGGGGTAACTATGGCTACACCTTC
>-|TRBV10-3|TRBJ2-2|-|14
CAISESGRTGELFF
TGTGCCATCAGTGAGTCGGGGCGCACCGGGGAGCTGTTTTTT
>-|TRBV7-3|TRBJ2-1|-|13
CASSLGPNNEQFF
TGTGCCAGCAGCTTAGGGCCCAACAATGAGCAGTTCTTC
>-|TRBV2|TRBJ1-1|-|14
CASSDRTGGVEAFF
TGTGCCAGCAGTGACCGGACGGGGGGTGTTGAAGCTTTCTTT
>-|TRBV7-9|TRBJ1-6|-|14
CASSARTADSPLHF
TGTGCCAGCAGCGCCCGGACAGCCGATTCACCCCTCCACTTT
>-|TRBV10-3|TRBJ2-1|TRBD1|15
CAISGPGQGASGQFF
TGTGCCATCAGTGGTCCGGGACAGGGGGCGTCGGGGCAGTTCTTC
>-|TRBV7-9|TRBJ2-1|TRBD2|19
CASSLVGRAGGRGYNEQFF
TGTGCCAGCAGCTTAGTCGGAAGGGCGGGGGGGCGTGGATACAATGAGCAGTTCTTC
>-|TRBV25-1|TRBJ2-5|-|12
CASSQWSGTQYF
TGTGCCAGCAGCCAATGGAGCGGGACCCAGTACTTC
>-|TRBV6-5|TRBJ1-5|-|13
CASSGQQNQPQHF
TGTGCCAGCAGTGGACAGCAGAATCAGCCCCAGCATTTT
>-|TRBV5-1|TRBJ1-2|-|13
CASRAGGPYGYTF
TGCGCCAGCAGGGCGGGGGGGCCGTATGGCTACACCTTC
>few|TRBV14|TRBJ1-2|TRBD1|18
CASSLLDRGVRGIRGYTF
TGTGCCAGCAGTCTTCTCGACAGGGGGGTTAGGGGCATCCGTGGCTACACCTTC
>-|TRBV11-3|TRBJ1-6|-|15
CAGAQAGYINSPLHF
TGTGCCGGGGCCCAGGCCGGCTACATTAATTCACCCCTCCACTTT
>-|TRBV6-5|TRBJ1-1|-|13
CASSYDRNTEAFF
TGTGCCAGCAGTTACGACAGGAACACTGAAGCTTTCTTT
>-|TRBV27|TRBJ2-4|TRBD2|16
CASSPLGGGAKNIQYF
TGTGCCAGCAGTCCCCTGGGCGGGGGGGCCAAAAACATTCAGTACTTC